Listed below are T cell receptor beta chains from one sample, sequenced in a study of CD8+CD57+ T cells in acquired aplastic anemia. From the reads, TCRdb called clonotypes with MiXCR, one entry per CDR3 protein. The repertoire consists of roughly 240,000 distinct CDR3 sequences, with around 46% occurring once and the leading ten covering over 7.5%. Source material: sorted CD4+, CD8+, or CD8+CD57+ T cells (not recorded which) from PBMCs. These receptor sequences come from a human donor with aplastic anemia. CDR3s include the opening cysteine and the closing phenylalanine or tryptophan. The D gene is left open where the match is weak. Clone size is given for some rows only: seen once, a few or many times, or a class if the clone is expanded.

clone size	V gene	J gene	D gene	CDR3 protein	CDR3 DNA
NA	TRBV5-1	TRBJ2-1	NA	CASSLRSGGSEQFF	TGCGCCAGCAGCTTGCGATCCGGGGGTAGTGAGCAGTTCTTC
NA	TRBV15	TRBJ2-3	TRBD2	CATSRKSGSGADTQYF	TGTGCCACCAGCAGGAAGAGCGGGAGTGGGGCAGATACGCAGTATTTT
many	TRBV20-1	TRBJ1-3	TRBD1	CSALTGGRSSGNTIYF	TGCAGTGCTTTGACAGGGGGCCGAAGCTCTGGAAACACCATATATTTT
NA	TRBV24-1	TRBJ1-2	NA	CATKSGAADNYGYTF	TGTGCCACCAAATCGGGGGCGGCTGACAACTATGGCTACACCTTC
few	TRBV15	TRBJ1-5	NA	CATSRERGDGNQPQHF	TGTGCCACCAGCAGAGAGCGGGGAGACGGCAATCAGCCCCAGCATTTT
NA	TRBV20-1	TRBJ2-7	NA	CSAYLTGAYEQYF	TGCAGTGCTTACTTAACCGGGGCTTACGAGCAGTACTTC
many	TRBV4-3	TRBJ1-2	NA	CASSQDRGARSYTF	TGCGCCAGCAGCCAGGACCGGGGCGCGAGGAGCTACACCTTC
NA	TRBV12-3/TRBV12-4	TRBJ1-6	NA	CASSLRGNSPLHF	TGTGCCAGCAGTTTAAGGGGGAATTCACCCCTCCACTTT
many	TRBV7-2	TRBJ2-5	TRBD2	CASSSGLAGGLPEEETQYF	TGTGCCAGCAGCTCCGGACTAGCGGGGGGGCTTCCAGAAGAAGAGACCCAGTACTTC
NA	TRBV5-8	TRBJ1-1	TRBD1	CASRSRTGGGAFF	TGTGCCAGCAGGTCAAGGACAGGGGGTGGAGCTTTCTTT
many	TRBV5-6	TRBJ2-1	TRBD2	CASSLEAGGTYNEQFF	TGTGCCAGCAGCTTGGAAGCGGGGGGCACATACAATGAGCAGTTCTTC
many	TRBV11-1	TRBJ2-5	NA	CASSWGPQQETQYF	TGTGCCAGCAGCTGGGGACCGCAACAAGAGACCCAGTACTTC
many	TRBV15	TRBJ2-3	TRBD2	CATSRDGAGGGDTQYF	TGTGCCACCAGCAGGGATGGGGCGGGGGGCGGAGATACGCAGTATTTT
once	TRBV7-2	TRBJ1-5	NA	CASSLDPAQPQHF	TGTGCCAGCAGCTTAGATCCTGCTCAGCCCCAGCATTTT
NA	TRBV6-2/TRBV6-3	TRBJ1-5	NA	CASSYRPRGATNLNQPQHF	TGTGCCAGCAGTTATCGTCCCCGGGGTGCAACTAACCTCAATCAGCCCCAGCATTTT
many	TRBV6-5	TRBJ1-2	TRBD1	CASSTRGIYGYTF	TGTGCCAGCAGCACCAGGGGGATCTATGGCTACACCTTC
many	TRBV28	TRBJ1-2	NA	CASSFPDYGYTF	TGTGCCAGCAGTTTCCCAGACTATGGCTACACCTTC
few	TRBV7-9	TRBJ2-7	TRBD1	CASSLGQGPSPYEQYF	TGTGCCAGCAGCTTAGGACAGGGGCCGTCCCCCTACGAGCAGTACTTC
few	TRBV7-9	TRBJ1-5	NA	CASSTGTLLRGNQPQHF	TGTGCCAGTAGTACCGGGACACTTCTTAGGGGCAATCAGCCCCAGCATTTT
once	TRBV19	TRBJ2-7	NA	CASSTYREGSEQYF	TGTGCCAGTAGTACGTACAGGGAAGGGTCCGAGCAGTACTTC
many	TRBV7-8	TRBJ1-2	NA	CASSPLLGQVYGYTF	TGTGCCAGCAGCCCCCTCTTGGGGCAGGTCTATGGCTACACCTTC
few	TRBV27	TRBJ1-1	TRBD1	CASSLSLLWDSEAFF	TGTGCCAGCAGTTTATCTCTCTTGTGGGACAGTGAAGCTTTCTTT
NA	TRBV29-1	TRBJ2-6	NA	CSAKEMGGNVLTF	TGCAGCGCTAAGGAGATGGGGGGCAACGTCCTGACTTTC
once	TRBV5-1	TRBJ2-3	TRBD2	CASRLAGGMFADTQYF	TGCGCCAGCAGATTAGCGGGGGGAATGTTCGCAGATACGCAGTATTTT
many	TRBV5-1	TRBJ2-7	NA	CASSFSRSYEQYF	TGCGCCAGCAGCTTTTCTCGCTCCTACGAGCAGTACTTC
once	TRBV10-3	TRBJ1-1	NA	CAISEAGANTEAFF	TGTGCCATCAGTGAGGCGGGGGCAAACACTGAAGCTTTCTTT
many	TRBV14	TRBJ1-6	NA	CASSQGPDRTHNSPLHF	TGTGCCAGCAGCCAAGGGCCCGACAGGACTCATAATTCACCCCTCCACTTT
NA	TRBV5-1	TRBJ2-2	NA	CASSLGRVETGELFF	TGCGCCAGCAGCTTAGGGCGGGTTGAGACCGGGGAGCTGTTTTTT
many	TRBV7-9	TRBJ1-2	NA	CASSPGLSGNYGYTF	TGTGCCAGCAGCCCCGGACTATCGGGGAACTATGGCTACACCTTC
many	TRBV25-1	TRBJ1-5	NA	CASSELNQPQHF	TGTGCCAGCAGTGAGCTCAATCAGCCCCAGCATTTT
many	TRBV19	TRBJ2-3	NA	CASRRVPADTQYF	TGTGCCAGTAGGAGGGTCCCCGCCGATACGCAGTATTTT
NA	TRBV7-3	TRBJ2-7	NA	CASSLTPAAGSYEQYF	TGTGCCAGCAGCTTAACCCCAGCGGCGGGCTCCTACGAGCAGTACTTC
many	TRBV20-1	TRBJ2-1	TRBD2	CSARDGLEVREQFF	TGCAGTGCTAGAGACGGACTAGAGGTTAGGGAGCAGTTCTTC
many	TRBV2	TRBJ2-2	TRBD2	CASSVPSGGANTGELFF	TGTGCCAGCAGTGTTCCTAGCGGGGGCGCGAACACCGGGGAGCTGTTTTTT
NA	TRBV20-1	TRBJ2-1	NA	CSVPIGGDYNEQFF	TGCAGTGTCCCGATCGGGGGCGACTACAATGAGCAGTTCTTC
few	TRBV27	TRBJ1-5	NA	CASSSGQHQPQHF	TGTGCCAGCAGTTCGGGGCAGCATCAGCCCCAGCATTTT
NA	TRBV6-6	TRBJ2-7	TRBD1	CASRSDRAGSYEQYF	TGTGCCAGCAGATCGGACAGGGCGGGGTCCTACGAGCAGTACTTC
NA	TRBV15	TRBJ2-3	TRBD2	CATSSVERGSTDTQYF	TGTGCCACCAGCAGTGTGGAGCGGGGCAGCACAGATACGCAGTATTTT
NA	TRBV7-9	TRBJ1-5	NA	CASSGGGANQPQHF	TGTGCCAGCAGCGGGGGGGGAGCCAATCAGCCCCAGCATTTT
once	TRBV11-3	TRBJ1-2	NA	CASSLDQGHGYTF	TGTGCCAGCAGCTTAGATCAGGGACACGGCTACACCTTC
NA	TRBV3-1	TRBJ1-1	NA	CASGLCSTEAFF	TGTGCCAGCGGTCTTTGTTCCACTGAAGCTTTCTTT
many	TRBV6-5	TRBJ2-7	TRBD2	CASSRLAGGTYEQYF	TGTGCCAGCAGTCGACTAGCGGGAGGGACTTACGAGCAGTACTTC
NA	TRBV19	TRBJ2-1	TRBD2	CASSISLAGVNEQFF	TGTGCCAGTAGTATAAGTCTAGCGGGAGTTAATGAGCAGTTCTTC
many	TRBV25-1	TRBJ2-5	NA	CASSEWPGQAPWETQYF	TGTGCCAGCAGTGAATGGCCGGGGCAGGCCCCCTGGGAGACCCAGTACTTC
NA	TRBV19	TRBJ2-5	TRBD1	CASRKPGQEETQYF	TGTGCCAGTAGAAAACCGGGACAGGAAGAGACCCAGTACTTC
NA	TRBV25-1	TRBJ2-1	TRBD2	CASSEPITTSGGARGNEQFF	TGTGCCAGCAGTGAACCCATCACTACTAGCGGGGGGGCCCGTGGCAATGAGCAGTTCTTC
once	TRBV25-1	TRBJ1-1	NA	CASMNTEAFF	TGTGCCAGCATGAACACTGAAGCTTTCTTT